This T cell receptor (beta chain) emerged from a study of blood T cell repertoires in COVID-19. Study summary: Italy, Spain and the United States were the sources of the convalescent and acute COVID-19 samples. The analysed material was cDNA or gDNA that came from T cells, B-cell-depleted T cells, or PBMCs.

The authors' processing: It was from reference gene primer amplification that nucleated cell counts were estimated. Some clones are missing from TCRdb's copy, which holds only in-frame ones; the method was immunoSEQ multiplex PCR. The V and J calls and clone size are taken from that table; D and trimming were inferred from the DNA. The sample includes roughly 30,000 clones, approximately 84% of them seen just once. Germline V lookup: CDR1 GTSNPN, CDR2 SVGIG (reference sequence). The CDR3 loop spans 16 amino acids. V was clipped by 3 bases and J by 8 bases, with 20 bases between them. The genes are TRBV30 and TRBJ1-6; D is perhaps TRBD1 (6 bases). This receptor was identified in an elderly man with active COVID-19. Material for sequencing was peripheral blood. CDR3 amino acids: CAWRGDNLWGYSPLHF. The CDR3 DNA reads TGTGCCTGGAGGGGGGACAACCTATGGGGTTATTCACCCCTCCACTTT.